This record covers a single T cell receptor beta chain. Some clones are missing from TCRdb's copy, which holds only in-frame ones; the method was immunoSEQ multiplex PCR. The data show about 36,000 clones, just over 90% seen once. Germline V CDR1 and CDR2: SGHAT, FQNNGV. Trimming removed 5 bases from V and 1 base from J; junction bases left unmatched: 8. This CDR3 comprises 16 residues. The sample comes from a study of T cell changes during pregnancy in multiple sclerosis. The sequence came from a female donor with multiple sclerosis, enrolled in a pregnancy study. The sample in question was CD4+ T cells from peripheral blood mononuclear cells, obtained after pregnancy. The chain carries TRBV11-2 and TRBJ2-1; 7 nucleotides match TRBD2. The CDR3 DNA reads as TGTGCCAGCAGCACCAGATTAGCGGGTTCCTACAATGAGCAGTTCTTC. Translated: CASSTRLAGSYNEQFF.